The source of this T cell receptor (beta chain) is a study of shared clonotypes between healthy human individuals. Broader study findings: Sharing of clonotypes among donors was expected to vary with sequencing depth. Memory subsets generally showed lower estimated richness than naive subsets.

Only CD45RO-negative cells positively selected for CCR7 counted as naive CD8 cells, so terminally differentiated effector memory CD45RA+ cells were excluded. In the case of this clone: Antigen unknown.

In replicate PCRs of sorted subsets, 150 to 200 ng DNA, about 30,000 T cell genomes, was used. In the study's own analysis: Junction-only sequences produced by ImmunoSEQ had no quality scores, so filtering differed. Only in-frame clones appear in the TCRdb table, and some are missing; sequencing was by immunoSEQ multiplex PCR. The V and J calls and clone size were taken over from that table, and D and trimming were inferred from the DNA. The sample carries 2 million to 2.5 million clones, approximately 94% recorded once. Germline V lookup: CDR1 SQVTM, CDR2 ANQGSEA. V lost 6 bases, J lost 3 bases, and 8 bases stayed unmatched. The CDR3 sequence is 13 residues long.

This chain uses TRBV29-1 with TRBJ2-7; 7 nucleotides agree with TRBD1. Specimen: naive CD8+ T cells from PBMCs. The clonotype originates from a man younger than 35 in good health. Some clones in this sample may be carry-over from other donors' samples. The CDR3 DNA sequence: TGCAGCGTGCCGGGACAGTCTCACTACGAGCAGTACTTC. This codes for CSVPGQSHYEQYF.